This T cell receptor (beta chain) came from a study of blood T cell repertoires in COVID-19. In the study overall: Acute and convalescent COVID-19 specimens originated in the United States, Italy and Spain. PBMCs, B-cell-depleted T cells, or T cells were the source of the cDNA or gDNA that made up the material.

Original analysis: For nucleated cells, counts were estimated from reference gene primer amplification. The assay was immunoSEQ multiplex PCR, and TCRdb's table has in-frame clones only and misses some. That table is the source of V, J and clone size, and D and trimming were worked out from the DNA. There are over 400,000 clones in the sample; about nine tenths occur only once, and approximately 1.5% lies in the top ten. V shed 6 bases, J shed 4 bases, and the junction held 8 bases outside the gene matches. The CDR3 sequence is 14 residues long. CDR1 is MNHEY, CDR2 SMNVEV, per germline (reference sequence).

The chain joins TRBV27 to TRBJ1-2; TRBD1 matches at 7 bases. The receptor was isolated from a woman in her twenties or thirties with active or convalescent COVID-19. Sequenced sample: peripheral blood. The DNA for the CDR3 is TGTGCCAGCAGAAAAACAGGGGTTGGCTATGGCTACACCTTC. It translates to CASRKTGVGYGYTF.